This T cell receptor beta chain was sequenced in a study of T cells after yellow fever vaccination. Each CDR3 protein gets one entry after TCRdb re-called the 5' RACE reads with MiXCR. The repertoire holds roughly 300,000 distinct CDR3 sequences, with around 6.8% as singletons. This clonotype was sampled from a man aged 18-30 years who received the YFV17D yellow fever vaccine. The source was PBMCs, collected about 49 days after the first yellow fever vaccination.

Written as DNA, the CDR3 is TGTGCCAGCAGCCCAAAAGCGGGGAGCTCCTACGAGCAGTACTTC. It yields the protein CASSPKAGSSYEQYF. The rearrangement joins TRBV5-4 to TRBJ2-7, with TRBD2 matching 7 bases. J gave up 0 bases and V 4 bases, and 7 bases lay outside the gene matches. Germline V gene sequence: CDR1 SGHNT, CDR2 YYREEE (reference sequence). The CDR3 is 15 amino acids.